The 21 T cell receptor beta chains below were found in one sample sequenced in a study of spatial heterogeneity in lung cancer. TCRdb reanalysed the 5' RACE reads using MiXCR and keeps one entry per CDR3 protein. The data contain about 48,000 distinct CDR3 sequences, less than 6% of them seen just once; the ten biggest clones take up approximately 10%. As for time point: sample taken at primary tumor resection. The source material was PBMCs, sampled at surgery. The receptor source for this set is a male donor with early-stage non-small cell lung cancer.

This clonotype was seen many times. V and J are TRBV6-6 and TRBJ1-1, with 7 bases aligning to TRBD1. The trim removed 2 bases at V and 12 bases at J, leaving 6 bases unmatched. This CDR3 has 12 residues. Germline CDR1 and CDR2: MNHNY and SVGAGI (reference sequence). CDR3 protein: CASSYGDSGPFF. The CDR3 nucleotides read TGTGCCAGCAGTTACGGGGACAGTGGGCCTTTCTTT.

This clonotype has at least ten counts. This rearrangement joins TRBV9 to TRBJ2-1, with D possibly being TRBD1 or TRBD2 (5 bases each). The germline CDR1 and CDR2 sequences are SGDLS and YYNGEE. CDR3 length equals 13 residues. Trimming took off 4 bases at V and 9 bases at J, with 14 bases between the two ends. The CDR3 coding sequence is TGTGCCAGCAGCTCACTAGGGGCGTTTGAGCAGTTCTTC. It codes for CASSSLGAFEQFF. Full variable domain (rest looked up from reference TRBV9 and TRBJ2-1): DSGVTQTPKHLITATGQRVTLRCSPRSGDLSVYWYQQSLDQGLQFLIQYYNGEERAKGNILERFSAQQFPDLHSELNLSSLELGDSALYFCASSSLGAFEQFFGPGTRLTVL.

This clonotype has ten or more counts. The chain has TRBV4-2 and TRBJ2-1; 9 bases are a match to TRBD2. Losses at the gene ends were 1 base for V and 15 bases for J; bases not matched to a gene: 13. The CDR3 is 15 residues long. Per germline, CDR1 LGHNA and CDR2 YNFKEQ. DNA of the CDR3: TGTGCCAGCAGCCAAGCACTAGCGGGCTCCAGCGGTCGGTTCTTC. It codes for CASSQALAGSSGRFF.

This clonotype was recorded at least ten times. The chain uses TRBV4-3 and TRBJ1-6; D possibly corresponds to TRBD1 (6 bases). There are 17 residues in the CDR3. V lost 0 bases and J 13 bases, leaving 22 bases between the germline ends. Germline CDR1 is LGHNA and CDR2 is YSLEER. The CDR3 protein is CASSQEVGGQASFPLHF. In nucleotides, the CDR3 is TGCGCCAGCAGCCAAGAAGTGGGGGGGCAGGCCTCGTTCCCCCTCCACTTT.

This clonotype was seen repeatedly, ten times or more. This chain uses TRBV20-1 with TRBJ2-3; 9 bases match TRBD2. V dropped 6 bases and J dropped 2; count of bases not matched to a gene: 6. The CDR3 sequence is 14 residues long. Germline loops: CDR1 DFQATT, CDR2 SNEGSKA (reference sequence). CDR3 sequence (DNA): TGCAGTGCGCTGACTAGCGGTGACACAGATACGCAGTATTTT. Translated: CSALTSGDTDTQYF.

This clonotype was observed many times. This chain links TRBV6-2 or TRBV6-3 with TRBJ2-7, with a tentative D call TRBD1 (5 bases). V lost 6 bases and J 0 bases, leaving 18 bases between the germline ends. This CDR3 is 16 amino acids long. The germline V gene encodes CDR1 MNHEY and CDR2 SVGEGT. The CDR3 DNA follows: TGTGCCAGCAGCCCAGGGATGATACGCCCCTCCTACGAGCAGTACTTC. This gives the protein CASSPGMIRPSYEQYF.

This clonotype was observed a few times. The J gene is TRBJ2-5, the V gene TRBV12-3 or TRBV12-4; D is unclear. CDR3 length: 15 residues. Trimming left V 3 bases short and J 4 bases short, with 15 bases between. The CDR3 DNA sequence: TGTGCCAGCAGTTTTGATGCGCCTCTTAGAGAGACCCAGTACTTC. Protein sequence: CASSFDAPLRETQYF.

In its sample, this clonotype was seen a few times. The chain is built from TRBV7-2 and TRBJ2-3; D gene ambiguous. V lost 4 bases and J lost 4, with 12 bases in between. Germline V CDR1 and CDR2: SGHTA, FQGNSA. The CDR3 is made up of 14 amino acids. CDR3 bases: TGTGCCAGCAGCTCCATGGACCAGCCAGATACGCAGTATTTT. This translates into CASSSMDQPDTQYF.

There are a few counts of this clonotype. The chain is built from TRBV3-2 and TRBJ2-7; TRBD2, the D gene given by the table, was not confirmed from the DNA. TRBV3-2 is a pseudogene. The CDR3 loop spans 16 amino acids. CDR3 sequence: CASSPGLAGLGCEQYF. In DNA form, the CDR3 reads TGTGCCAGCAGCCCCGGACTAGCGGGACTCGGCTGCGAGCAGTACTTC.

This clonotype was detected many times. Here the CDR3 reads CASSSDRRTYEQYF. In nucleotides, the CDR3 is TGTGCCAGCAGCTCCGACAGGCGAACATACGAGCAGTACTTC. V is TRBV7-9 and J is TRBJ2-7, with TRBD1 as a possible D gene (6 bases). Trimming stripped 4 bases from V and 4 bases from J, with 14 bases between. Germline V gene data show CDR1 as SEHNR and CDR2 as FQNEAQ (reference sequence). The CDR3 has 14 amino acids. Supplemented by reference TRBV7-9 and TRBJ2-7, the full variable domain reads DTGVSQNPRHKITKRGQNVTFRCDPISEHNRLYWYRQTLGQGPEFLTYFQNEAQLEKSRLLSDRFSAERPKGSFSTLEIQRTEQGDSAMYLCASSSDRRTYEQYFGPGTRLTVT.

This clonotype has just a few counts. V is TRBV7-6 and J is TRBJ2-6; 7 bases line up with TRBD1. Trimming at V came to 3 bases and at J to 1 base, leaving 3 bases not matched to a gene. The length of the CDR3 is 16 residues. Germline lookup yields CDR1 SGHVS and CDR2 FNYEAQ. CDR3 residues: CASSLTGPSGANVLTF. The CDR3 DNA follows: TGTGCCAGCAGCTTGACAGGGCCGTCTGGGGCCAACGTCCTGACTTTC. The full variable domain, in which reference TRBV7-6 and TRBJ2-6 provide the parts outside the CDR3, is GAGVSQSPRYKVTKRGQDVALRCDPISGHVSLYWYRQALGQGPEFLTYFNYEAQQDKSGLPNDRFSAERPEGSISTLTIQRTEQRDSAMYRCASSLTGPSGANVLTFGAGSRLTVL.

This clonotype was counted at least ten times. The chain recombines TRBV9 with TRBJ2-3; 12 bases map to TRBD2. The CDR3 is made up of 15 amino acids. V was clipped by 4 bases and J by 5 bases; unmatched bases: 5. Germline V gene sequence: CDR1 SGDLS, CDR2 YYNGEE. CDR3 loop: CASSISSGRGDTQYF. Here the CDR3 DNA reads TGTGCCAGCAGCATTTCTAGCGGGAGGGGAGATACGCAGTATTTT. Supplemented by reference TRBV9 and TRBJ2-3, the full variable domain reads DSGVTQTPKHLITATGQRVTLRCSPRSGDLSVYWYQQSLDQGLQFLIQYYNGEERAKGNILERFSAQQFPDLHSELNLSSLELGDSALYFCASSISSGRGDTQYFGPGTRLTVL.

This clonotype occurred a few times. The chain couples TRBV7-9 to TRBJ1-1; D unclear. Germline CDR1 and CDR2: SEHNR and FQNEAQ (reference sequence). Trimming took off 3 bases at V and 1 base at J, with 6 bases between the two ends. CDR3 size: 13 residues. CDR3: CASSFGKNTEAFF. The CDR3 DNA sequence: TGTGCCAGCAGCTTTGGGAAGAACACTGAAGCTTTCTTT. Using reference TRBV7-9 and TRBJ1-1 for the parts outside the CDR3, the full variable domain is DTGVSQNPRHKITKRGQNVTFRCDPISEHNRLYWYRQTLGQGPEFLTYFQNEAQLEKSRLLSDRFSAERPKGSFSTLEIQRTEQGDSAMYLCASSFGKNTEAFFGQGTRLTVV.

This clonotype was counted many times. The rearrangement uses TRBV28 and TRBJ2-6; D unclear. The CDR3 is made up of 14 amino acids. The V gene's germline CDR1 is MDHEN and CDR2 SYDVKM. V was pared by 6 bases and J by 0 bases, with 6 bases between. The CDR3 DNA reads TGTGCCAGCAGCCGGTACTCTGGGGCCAACGTCCTGACTTTC. Translated, it gives CASSRYSGANVLTF. Full variable domain (rest looked up from reference TRBV28 and TRBJ2-6): DVKVTQSSRYLVKRTGEKVFLECVQDMDHENMFWYRQDPGLGLRLIYFSYDVKMKEKGDIPEGYSVSREKKERFSLILESASTNQTSMYLCASSRYSGANVLTFGAGSRLTVL.

The chain is built from TRBV6-2 or TRBV6-3 and TRBJ2-7; D remains unclear. V was cut by 8 bases and J by 10 bases, with 27 bases left in between. The CDR3 length is 15 residues. Germline lookup yields CDR1 MNHEY and CDR2 SVGEGT. This CDR3 reads CASATAPVFGSRQYF. In DNA form, the CDR3 reads TGTGCCAGCGCCACGGCCCCCGTTTTCGGAAGCCGACAGTACTTC.

In its sample, this clonotype was seen many times. The chain combines TRBV7-3 with TRBJ2-4; D may be TRBD2 (6 bases). CDR3 size: 14 residues. The germline gives CDR1 SGHTA, CDR2 FQGTGA. Between the trimmed V and J ends, which lost 2 bases and 7 bases, there was a span of 12 bases. The CDR3 here is CASSLGGAGNIQYF. The CDR3 DNA reads TGTGCCAGCAGCTTAGGAGGGGCTGGGAACATTCAGTACTTC.

This clonotype occurred many times. V is TRBV20-1 and J is TRBJ1-6; D possibly corresponds to TRBD1 (6 bases). The CDR3 has 13 residues. With 3 bases removed from V and 11 bases from J, the gap between germline ends came to 14 bases. Germline-derived CDR1 and CDR2 are DFQATT and SNEGSKA (reference sequence). The CDR3 region is CSASLGGSAPLHF. The DNA of the CDR3 is TGCAGTGCTAGTTTGGGGGGCTCCGCACCCCTCCACTTT.

There are many counts of this clonotype. The chain uses TRBV5-4 and TRBJ2-5; 8 bases map to TRBD1. With 4 bases clipped from V and 4 bases from J, the junction kept 3 bases outside the gene matches. CDR1 and CDR2 (germline): SGHNT, YYREEE (reference sequence). CDR3 size: 13 residues. Here the CDR3 DNA reads TGTGCCAGCAGCCGGACAGGGATAGAGACCCAGTACTTC. Encoded protein: CASSRTGIETQYF.

The sample holds many counts of this clonotype. The V and J genes are TRBV7-8 and TRBJ2-2; TRBD1 matches 8 bases. Per the germline V gene, CDR1 is SGHVS and CDR2 is FQNEAQ. The CDR3 is made up of 13 amino acids. Trimming cost V 6 bases and J 4 bases; bases outside gene matches: 1. The CDR3 DNA is TGTGCCAGCAGGGACAGGGCCACCGGGGAGCTGTTTTTT. Translated, it gives CASRDRATGELFF.

This clonotype was seen at least ten times. The V gene is TRBV12-3 or TRBV12-4, the J gene TRBJ2-1; TRBD1 matches 11 bases. The CDR3 runs 14 residues. V dropped 4 bases and J dropped 8; count of bases not matched to a gene: 4. The CDR3 sequence: CASSWTGGGDEQFF. DNA for the CDR3: TGTGCCAGCAGTTGGACAGGGGGCGGCGATGAGCAGTTCTTC.

The sample holds many counts of this clonotype. CDR3 bases: TGCGCCAGCACCGCACCGGGACAGGGGAATGAAAAACTGTTTTTT. This sequence encodes CASTAPGQGNEKLFF. The J gene is TRBJ1-4, the V gene TRBV10-2; 10 bases fit TRBD1. This CDR3 is 15 amino acids long. V lost 7 bases and J lost 5; bases outside the gene matches: 7. From germline, CDR1 is WSHSY and CDR2 SAAADI.